This TCR beta chain was recorded in a study of T cells in Graves' hyperthyroidism and ophthalmopathy. Notes on the study in general: In validation, the model predicted ophthalmopathy. These predictions came a median roughly six months before onset. Researchers found most expanded thyroid clonotypes above 0.001 in blood as well.

Template material for amplifying TCR beta CDR3 regions consisted of RNA transcripts. The TCR CDR3 first-round RT-PCR relied on the HTBI primer set. TCRdb analysed the multiplex PCR reads with MiXCR anew, one entry per CDR3 protein. The sample carries under 300,000 distinct CDR3 sequences, about an eighth recorded once. Hyperthyroidism patients were newly diagnosed, had disease duration under 2 months, and were aged 18 to 65 years. The study left out patients who had uncontrolled infection, other autoimmune disease, pregnancy or lactation. Deletions cut 3 bases from V and 0 bases from J, with 12 bases between. The CDR3 sequence is 15 residues long. This clonotype has ten or more counts. The antigen remains unidentified.

The chain is built from TRBV12-3 or TRBV12-4 and TRBJ2-7; a weak D match, TRBD2 (6 bases). This clonotype was sampled from a woman younger than 45 with Graves' hyperthyroidism that later progressed to Graves' ophthalmopathy. Sequences were obtained from blood. In nucleotides, the CDR3 is TGTGCCAGCAGTTTTTTCCGGGGGAGCTCCTACGAGCAGTACTTC. It is translated as CASSFFRGSSYEQYF.